Shown below are 22 T cell receptor beta chains from a single sample sequenced in a study of shared clonotypes between healthy human individuals. Using immunoSEQ multiplex PCR, the repertoire was profiled, and TCRdb retains in-frame clones only, with some absent. The sample lists roughly 650,000 clones, 97% occurring once. The sample consisted of naive CD4+ T cells sorted from blood. Subset noted: CD45RA+ positively selected. Receptors were obtained from a woman aged 25 to 39 in good health.

The rearrangement uses TRBV7-9 and TRBJ2-5; TRBD2 matches at 8 bases. Germline V gene sequence: CDR1 SEHNR, CDR2 FQNEAQ (reference sequence). V lost 2 bases, J lost 3 bases, and 2 bases stayed unmatched. CDR3 size: 14 residues. As DNA, the CDR3 is TGTGCCAGCAGCTTAAATAGCGGGAAAGAGACCCAGTACTTC. Its translation is CASSLNSGKETQYF.

This chain joins TRBV19 and TRBJ2-1; the D gene could be TRBD1 or TRBD2 (6 bases each). V lost 8 bases and J 0 bases, leaving 29 bases between the germline ends. The CDR3 consists of 20 residues. Germline V lookup: CDR1 LNHDA, CDR2 SQIVND (reference sequence). DNA of the CDR3: TGTGCCAGTTCGAGTCGGGCGCTAGGGGCGGGACATAGCTCCTACAATGAGCAGTTCTTC. Translating it yields CASSSRALGAGHSSYNEQFF.

The genes are TRBV18 and TRBJ2-7, with 7 nucleotides matching TRBD2. V gave up 2 bases and J gave up 5 bases; unmatched junction bases: 9. Germline V gene lookup returns CDR1 KGHSH and CDR2 LQKENI. The CDR3 spans 15 residues. The CDR3 reads CASSPFVGGSHEQYF. The CDR3 DNA sequence: TGTGCCAGCTCACCATTCGTGGGAGGGTCCCACGAGCAGTACTTC.

The chain has TRBV5-1 and TRBJ1-2; no reliable D call. Germline-derived CDR1 and CDR2 are SGHRS and YFSETQ. The CDR3 spans 13 residues. Trimming left V 3 bases short and J 2 bases short, with 8 bases between. CDR3 sequence: CASSSDGNYGYTF. CDR3 sequence (DNA): TGCGCCAGCAGCTCGGACGGAAACTATGGCTACACCTTC.

Only one count was recorded for this clone. The chain employs TRBV10-3 and TRBJ1-1; D is possibly TRBD1 (6 bases). This CDR3 region has 13 residues. Trimming pared 6 bases from V and 5 bases from J, leaving 13 bases between. Germline V CDR1 and CDR2: ENHRY, SYGVKD. The chain's CDR3 is CAIRRGAETEAFF. The CDR3 nucleotides are TGTGCCATCAGGAGGGGGGCCGAAACTGAAGCTTTCTTT.

The chain combines TRBV6-5 with TRBJ2-3; 7 positions match TRBD2. In germline, CDR1 is MNHEY, CDR2 SVGAGI. V trimming: 0 bases; J trimming: 2 bases; junction bases outside the gene matches: 5. There are 16 residues in the CDR3. The CDR3 coding sequence is TGTGCCAGCAGTTACTCAGGGACTACACACACAGATACGCAGTATTTT. Protein sequence: CASSYSGTTHTDTQYF.

The rearrangement links TRBV7-6 to TRBJ2-3; 11 bases are shared with TRBD2. This CDR3 has 16 residues. V shed 6 bases and J 4 bases; nucleotides not matched to a gene: 9. CDR1 is SGHVS, CDR2 FNYEAQ, per germline. CDR3 protein: CASRLLAGGVADTQYF. Written as DNA, the CDR3 is TGTGCCAGCAGACTTCTAGCGGGAGGTGTGGCAGATACGCAGTATTTT.

This chain connects TRBV6-1 to TRBJ2-3, with D unclear. The CDR3 consists of 13 residues. Looked up from germline, CDR1 is MNHNS and CDR2 is SASEGT. V was cut by 8 bases and J by 2 bases, with 11 bases left in between. CDR3 coding DNA: TGTGCCAGCCAAGAGGATAACACAGATACGCAGTATTTT. Translating it yields CASQEDNTDTQYF.

The chain employs TRBV15 and TRBJ2-5, with 8 nucleotides matching TRBD2. The germline V gene encodes CDR1 LNHNV and CDR2 YYDKDF (reference sequence). This CDR3 has 15 amino acids. Trimming cost V 3 bases and J 5 bases; bases outside gene matches: 8. CDR3 amino acids: CATSSGSGSFETQYF. The CDR3 coding sequence is TGTGCCACCAGCAGCGGGAGCGGGAGTTTCGAGACCCAGTACTTC.

This chain joins TRBV25-1 and TRBJ1-5, with D maybe TRBD1 (5 bases). Trimming took off 3 bases at V and 7 bases at J, with 13 bases between the two ends. Germline V lookup: CDR1 MGHDK, CDR2 SYGVNS. The CDR3 covers 14 residues. CDR3 sequence (DNA): TGTGCCAGCAGTGATTTTGGGGGAGTCCAGCCCCAGCATTTT. Protein: CASSDFGGVQPQHF.

The V call is TRBV9, the J call TRBJ2-1, with 12 bases aligning to TRBD2. CDR3 length: 16 amino acids. From germline, CDR1 is SGDLS and CDR2 YYNGEE. Trimming took 3 bases from V and 3 from J; bases not matched to a gene: 4. CDR3 sequence reads: CASSAKTSGGYNEQFF. In DNA, the CDR3 is TGTGCCAGCAGCGCTAAGACTAGCGGGGGCTACAATGAGCAGTTCTTC.

V usage is TRBV5-6 and J usage is TRBJ2-7; tentatively, D is TRBD2 (6 bases). Germline assignment: CDR1 SGHDT and CDR2 YYEEEE. The CDR3 consists of 12 residues. Trimming left V 0 bases short and J 7 bases short, with 8 bases between. The CDR3 nucleotides are TGTGCCAGCAGCTTGGTCCTAGCGGAGCAGTACTTC. This translates into CASSLVLAEQYF. Looking up the rest from reference TRBV5-6 and TRBJ2-7 gives the full variable domain: DAGVTQSPTHLIKTRGQQVTLRCSPKSGHDTVSWYQQALGQGPQFIFQYYEEEERQRGNFPDRFSGHQFPNYSSELNVNALLLGDSALYLCASSLVLAEQYFGPGTRLTVT.

V is TRBV18 and J is TRBJ2-7; TRBD2 matches at 12 bases. Germline V gene lookup returns CDR1 KGHSH and CDR2 LQKENI. The CDR3 has 16 residues. Germline trimming cut 3 bases from V and 6 bases from J; bases unmatched to any gene: 9. The CDR3 here is CASSPDRLAGVGEQYF. CDR3 in DNA: TGTGCCAGCTCACCCGATCGACTAGCGGGAGTGGGCGAGCAGTACTTC.

The gene calls are TRBV6-6 and TRBJ2-5; 8 nucleotides line up with TRBD1. The CDR3 is made up of 14 amino acids. The germline V gene encodes CDR1 MNHNY and CDR2 SVGAGI (reference sequence). The J segment lost 5 bases and the V segment lost 6 bases, leaving 8 bases of the junction unmatched. The CDR3: CASRTDRAGETQYF. As DNA, the CDR3 is TGTGCCAGCAGAACGGACAGGGCGGGGGAGACCCAGTACTTC.

This chain uses TRBV27 with TRBJ2-5; TRBD2 agrees at 8 bases. V lost 6 bases and J lost 2; bases outside the gene matches: 11. The germline gives CDR1 MNHEY, CDR2 SMNVEV (reference sequence). The CDR3 has 16 amino acids. The CDR3 loop is CASSALLAGPQETQYF. As DNA, the CDR3 is TGTGCCAGCAGCGCTCTGTTAGCGGGGCCACAAGAGACCCAGTACTTC.

The V gene is TRBV6-5, the J gene TRBJ1-2; no firm D call. The CDR3 runs 12 residues. Trimming pared 1 base from V and 8 bases from J, leaving 8 bases between. Germline lookup yields CDR1 MNHEY and CDR2 SVGAGI. CDR3 sequence reads: CASSYFRGGYTF. CDR3 coding DNA: TGTGCCAGCAGTTACTTCCGTGGCGGCTACACCTTC.

The chain recombines TRBV10-1 with TRBJ1-4, with a weak D call TRBD1 (5 bases). The CDR3 runs to 15 residues. Trimming removed 0 bases at V and 8 bases at J, with 13 bases between. CDR1 is WNHNN, CDR2 SYGVQD, per germline (reference sequence). The CDR3 loop is CASSESAQGGEKLFF. Here the CDR3 DNA reads TGCGCCAGCAGTGAGTCGGCCCAGGGAGGGGAAAAACTGTTTTTT.

V gene TRBV5-6 combines with J gene TRBJ2-3; D is uncertain. CDR1 is SGHDT and CDR2 is YYEEEE in the germline V gene. The ends were cut back, 0 bases at V and 2 bases at J, with 16 bases in the middle. The CDR3 totals 17 residues. The chain's CDR3 is CASSLAVSSETTDTQYF. The CDR3 nucleotides read TGTGCCAGCAGCTTGGCCGTATCCAGCGAGACCACAGATACGCAGTATTTT. Looking up the rest from reference TRBV5-6 and TRBJ2-3 gives the full variable domain: DAGVTQSPTHLIKTRGQQVTLRCSPKSGHDTVSWYQQALGQGPQFIFQYYEEEERQRGNFPDRFSGHQFPNYSSELNVNALLLGDSALYLCASSLAVSSETTDTQYFGPGTRLTVL.

For this clone: Other DNA sequences in this sample translate to the same CDR3. The chain is built from TRBV28 and TRBJ2-7; D is undetermined. Between the trimmed V and J ends, which lost 2 bases and 3 bases, there was a span of 5 bases. The germline V gene has CDR1 MDHEN and CDR2 SYDVKM. The CDR3 contains 12 residues. The CDR3 coding sequence is TGTGCCAGCAGTTTACCCAGCTACGAGCAGTACTTC. Residues: CASSLPSYEQYF.

The rearrangement links TRBV5-8 to TRBJ2-7; D is perhaps TRBD1 or TRBD2 (5 bases each). The CDR3 is 14 residues long. The V gene's germline CDR1 is SGHTS and CDR2 YDEGEE. The V end lost 0 bases, the J end lost 0 bases, and 7 bases lay between the germline ends. The CDR3 loop is CASSLAGPSYEQYF. Written as DNA, the CDR3 is TGTGCCAGCAGCTTGGCGGGACCCTCCTACGAGCAGTACTTC.

V gene TRBV5-5 combines with J gene TRBJ2-1, with 8 bases matching TRBD2. This CDR3 spans 15 amino acids. Trimming cost V 3 bases and J 4 bases; bases outside gene matches: 6. Germline-derived CDR1 and CDR2 are SGHKS and YYEKEE (reference sequence). The CDR3 here is CASSSGLAAYNEQFF. The CDR3 nucleotides are TGTGCCAGCAGCTCAGGACTAGCAGCTTACAATGAGCAGTTCTTC.

This rearrangement joins TRBV10-1 to TRBJ2-1, with TRBD2 matching 7 bases. Germline CDR1 WNHNN, CDR2 SYGVQD (reference sequence). V gave up 7 bases and J gave up 7 bases; unmatched junction bases: 7. This CDR3 is built from 13 residues. CDR3 sequence reads: CASTAGAWNEQFF. The CDR3 DNA is TGCGCCAGCACGGCGGGAGCATGGAATGAGCAGTTCTTC.